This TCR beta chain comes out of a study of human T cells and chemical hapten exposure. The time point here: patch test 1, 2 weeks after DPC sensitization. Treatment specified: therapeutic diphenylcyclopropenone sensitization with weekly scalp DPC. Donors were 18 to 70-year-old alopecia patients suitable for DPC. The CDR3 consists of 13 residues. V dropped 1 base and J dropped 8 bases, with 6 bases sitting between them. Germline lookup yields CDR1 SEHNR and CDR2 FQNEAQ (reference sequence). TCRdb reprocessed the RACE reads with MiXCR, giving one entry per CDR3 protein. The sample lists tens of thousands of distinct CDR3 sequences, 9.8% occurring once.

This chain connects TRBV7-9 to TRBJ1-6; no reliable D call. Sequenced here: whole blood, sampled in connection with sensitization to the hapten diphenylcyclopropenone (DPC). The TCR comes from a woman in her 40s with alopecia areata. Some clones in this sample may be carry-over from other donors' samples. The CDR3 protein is CASSLVMDSPLHF. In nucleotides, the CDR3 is TGTGCCAGCAGCTTAGTAATGGATTCACCCCTCCACTTT.